In its sample, the clone carrying this TCR beta chain was seen many times. Its specificity is not known. These data come from a study of molecular identifiers for immune sequencing clone quantification. Whole-study findings and limits: A shared barcode on identical TCR molecules could lead to underestimated sizes for highly expanded clones. In CMV-specific effectors, clones above 20 copies held over 99% of molecules; naive, under 1%.

Sorted naive CD8 T cells, 20,000 to 1,000,000, were sequenced from 10%, 30% or 50% RNA. Naive CD8 T cells underwent sorting with the CD8+CD4-CCR7+CD45RA+ definition. MiXCR, run by TCRdb on the PCR reads, gives a single entry per CDR3 protein. This table has 400,000 to 600,000 distinct CDR3 sequences, about a fifth appearing once. V was clipped by 5 bases and J by 2 bases; unmatched bases: 10. The length of the CDR3 is 16 residues. Germline CDR1 reads SEHNR; CDR2 reads FQNEAQ (reference sequence). Sequenced: naive CD8+ T cells from blood, with Jurkat cell RNA spiked in. Subset specified: FACS-sorted CD8+CD4-CCR7+CD45RA+ naive T cells. The chain links TRBV7-9 to TRBJ2-7; TRBD2 matches 9 bases. The TCR comes from a human donor in good health. Some libraries in this study had Jurkat cell RNA spiked in. The CDR3 DNA reads as TGTGCCAGCAGCCCATGGGGACTAGCTGGAACCTACGAGCAGTACTTC. Translation: CASSPWGLAGTYEQYF.